The table lists the clone carrying this T cell receptor beta chain with a count of one. Antigen: not known. The data derive from a study of cytomegalovirus exposure and HLA in healthy donors. Study information: Clustering assigned 81% of the roughly 400 genotyped donors to the Caucasian-associated ancestry cluster. Findings and limits, study-wide: Per a prior analysis, the majority of TCR beta V segments were productive roughly 87% or roughly 30% of the time. Donor immune exposure was known only as CMV serostatus.

There were likely unrecorded immune exposures, though donors were nominally healthy when sampled. Amplification used 60 Vbeta primers and 13 Jbeta primers. Only in-frame clones appear in the TCRdb table, and some are missing; sequencing was by immunoSEQ multiplex PCR. The sample has around 150,000 clones, about four fifths seen once; the top ten hold under 8%. The CDR3 is made up of 14 amino acids. Per germline, CDR1 LNHDA and CDR2 SQIVND (reference sequence). V was clipped by 6 bases and J by 0 bases; unmatched bases: 1. The clonotype comes from a man aged 50 or older in good health and CMV-seropositive. The chain links TRBV19 to TRBJ2-7; 11 nucleotides align to TRBD2. Sample: PBMCs. CDR3 protein: CASRTSGNSYEQYF. In DNA form, the CDR3 reads TGTGCCAGTAGGACTAGCGGGAACTCCTACGAGCAGTACTTC.